This T cell receptor beta chain was sequenced for a study of tumor and adjacent non-tumor tissue in lung cancer. Study background: Some 4.1 million productive TCRbeta reads were obtained per sample on average.

No cell sorting was done before RNA was extracted from the tissue. Donors were chemotherapy-naive, newly diagnosed lung cancer surgical patients in China, August–late 2014. Study-wide findings and caveats: Patients with more diverse tumor TCRs had worse survival. Compared with tumor, normal lung showed significantly lower TCR diversity.

As concerns this clonotype: Its antigen is undetermined.

Three rounds of nested PCR, following a modified ARM-PCR protocol, produced the TCRbeta library. TCRdb reprocessed the multiplex PCR reads via MiXCR and lists one record per CDR3 protein. The sample consists of 220,000 or so distinct CDR3 sequences, roughly 70% of them appearing once. This CDR3 has 15 amino acids. V lost 5 bases and J 1 base, leaving 14 bases between the germline ends. Germline assignment: CDR1 LNHDA and CDR2 SQIVND (reference sequence). V and J are TRBV19 and TRBJ2-5; D could derive from TRBD1 or TRBD2 (5 bases each). The clonotype was recovered from a man in his sixties with non-small cell lung cancer. The sequenced material came from lung tumor tissue. Here the CDR3 DNA reads TGTGCCAGTAGTTTCGCCTGGGGGACCCAAGAGACCCAGTACTTC. It translates to CASSFAWGTQETQYF.